A selection of T cell receptor beta chains follows, all from one sample in a study of early T cells in non-severe SARS-CoV-2 infection. TCRdb fed the 5' RACE reads into MiXCR, producing one record per CDR3 protein. The data show roughly 45,000 distinct CDR3 sequences, under 14% seen once. The sample comprised whole blood. Receptor source: an adult who was a healthcare worker with PCR-confirmed SARS-CoV-2 infection or an uninfected control (not recorded which). Both conserved end residues are part of each CDR3. Size is omitted from some rows. Given values are once, few, many or a class for expanded clones.

>TRBV7-8|many|TRBJ2-1
CASSPPAKNEQFF
>TRBV28|NA|TRBJ1-1
CASSLGAGGKSEAFF
>TRBV7-9|NA|TRBJ2-7
CASSNIQTGSTGQYF
>TRBV18|few|TRBJ2-5
CASSRTRDLKETQYF
>TRBV28|NA|TRBJ1-5
CASTGGHLAEPQHF
>TRBV7-2|medium-sized|TRBJ2-3
CASSPDSLGTDTQYF
>TRBV4-1|many|TRBJ1-6
CASSQGNPDRWMNSPLHF
>TRBV7-2|many|TRBJ2-5
CASSPPGRQETQYF
>TRBV9|many|TRBJ1-6
CASSESTKIRSALHF
>TRBV5-1|many|TRBJ1-4
CASSLGGAATNEKLFF
>TRBV5-1|many|TRBJ2-3
CASSLDSSTDTQYF
>TRBV7-9|NA|TRBJ1-2
CASSHLTDYGYTF
>TRBV19|few|TRBJ1-4
CASSIAGGFNEKLFF
>TRBV24-1|many|TRBJ2-5
CATISLQGRKTQYF
>TRBV7-2|many|TRBJ2-2
CASSRRTANTGELFF
>TRBV20-1|many|TRBJ2-5
CSVRMDRDPQETQYF
>TRBV28|many|TRBJ2-7
CASSLPSSSYEQYF
>TRBV7-6|many|TRBJ2-1
CASSSLALSGGEQFF
>TRBV5-4|few|TRBJ1-3
CASSKGQYSGNTIYF
>TRBV4-1|few|TRBJ1-6
CASSQAPSGRSSSYNSPLHF
>TRBV6-2/TRBV6-3|NA|TRBJ2-1
CASSPHRDRAYNEQFF
>TRBV5-4|few|TRBJ2-3
CASSLALLPDTQYF
>TRBV28|many|TRBJ2-2
CASSLPTTGELFF
>TRBV29-1|many|TRBJ1-3
CSVSARAGNTIYF
>TRBV7-2|few|TRBJ2-2
CASRPRGTGGFTGELFF
>TRBV28|many|TRBJ2-1
CASSLLAGEQFF
>TRBV28|many|TRBJ2-7
CASSLPGTSSYEQYF
>TRBV28|NA|TRBJ1-1
CASSSRINTEAFF
>TRBV7-6|many|TRBJ2-1
CASSSWTGLGNEQFF
>TRBV18|few|TRBJ1-2
CASSPYIKEGKDGYTF
>TRBV7-6|NA|TRBJ2-5
CASNKLPGLAGGPETQYF
>TRBV12-3/TRBV12-4|few|TRBJ2-1
CASSLDSNEQFF
>TRBV7-2|many|TRBJ2-7
CASSFVGYEQYF
>TRBV7-3|many|TRBJ2-2
CASSLGLHTGELFF
>TRBV6-2/TRBV6-3|few|TRBJ2-2
CASTGPRALGLAGNTGELFF
>TRBV14|few|TRBJ1-4
CASSGTGHEKLFF
>TRBV25-1|many|TRBJ2-2
CASRPGSGNTGELFF
>TRBV11-2|many|TRBJ2-3
CASSFHSGFGTDTQYF
>TRBV27|many|TRBJ2-5
CASSLAGRGPETQYF
>TRBV28|many|TRBJ1-1
CASRPRGQYTEAFF
>TRBV20-1|many|TRBJ1-5
CSARAQTPASNQPQHF
>TRBV6-2/TRBV6-3|few|TRBJ2-7
CASSYSPRGSSYEQYF